These T cell receptor beta chains were read from a single sample in a study of pediatric ulcerative colitis. The method was immunoSEQ multiplex PCR; TCRdb's version includes in-frame clones alone and lacks a portion of them. The data show tens of thousands of clones, with around 86% seen just once and approximately 1.5% held by the top ten. Material: blood. These receptors were taken from a boy younger than 18 who was a control in a study of pediatric ulcerative colitis. CDR3s include the opening cysteine and the closing phenylalanine or tryptophan. The D gene is left open where the match is weak. Size values are once, few and many counts, or a class for expanded clones, and some rows have none.

clone_size: -
d_call: TRBD1
v_call: TRBV2
j_call: TRBJ2-7
cdr3_aa: CASTVTGSYEQYF
cdr3_nt: TGTGCCAGCACCGTGACAGGGAGCTACGAGCAGTACTTC

clone_size: once
d_call: TRBD1
v_call: TRBV10-1
j_call: TRBJ2-7
cdr3_aa: CASSDDRDHEQYF
cdr3_nt: TGCGCCAGCAGTGACGACAGGGACCACGAGCAGTACTTC

clone_size: -
d_call: -
v_call: TRBV23-1
j_call: TRBJ2-7
cdr3_aa: CASSQPSQGGPYEQYF
cdr3_nt: TGCGCCAGCAGTCAACCCTCCCAGGGGGGCCCCTACGAGCAGTACTTC

clone_size: -
d_call: -
v_call: TRBV6-1
j_call: TRBJ1-1
cdr3_aa: CASSEAGLGTEAFF
cdr3_nt: TGTGCCAGCAGTGAAGCGGGCTTGGGCACTGAAGCTTTCTTT

clone_size: few
d_call: -
v_call: TRBV27
j_call: TRBJ1-2
cdr3_aa: CASREGPPYGYTF
cdr3_nt: TGTGCCAGCCGGGAGGGCCCTCCCTATGGCTACACCTTC

clone_size: -
d_call: -
v_call: TRBV14
j_call: TRBJ2-7
cdr3_aa: CASSQDSGAYYEQYF
cdr3_nt: TGTGCCAGCAGCCAAGATTCAGGCGCCTACTACGAGCAGTACTTC

clone_size: -
d_call: TRBD2
v_call: TRBV7-6
j_call: TRBJ2-2
cdr3_aa: CASSQELAGGGELFF
cdr3_nt: TGTGCCAGCAGCCAGGAACTAGCGGGAGGTGGGGAGCTGTTTTTT

clone_size: -
d_call: TRBD2
v_call: TRBV5-1
j_call: TRBJ2-3
cdr3_aa: CASSPGGTDTQYF
cdr3_nt: TGCGCCAGCAGCCCCGGGGGGACAGATACGCAGTATTTT

clone_size: -
d_call: TRBD1
v_call: TRBV5-4
j_call: TRBJ1-2
cdr3_aa: CASSLAAGGGYTF
cdr3_nt: TGTGCCAGCAGCTTGGCGGCAGGGGGTGGCTACACCTTC

clone_size: -
d_call: -
v_call: TRBV7-2
j_call: TRBJ2-2
cdr3_aa: CASSLETFRATGELFF
cdr3_nt: TGTGCCAGCAGCTTAGAAACCTTCCGGGCCACCGGGGAGCTGTTTTTT

clone_size: -
d_call: TRBD2
v_call: TRBV25-1
j_call: TRBJ2-7
cdr3_aa: CASSESLAGSYEQYF
cdr3_nt: TGTGCCAGCAGTGAAAGCTTAGCGGGCTCCTACGAGCAGTACTTC

clone_size: -
d_call: -
v_call: TRBV4-3
j_call: TRBJ1-3
cdr3_aa: CASSQVEWQGLFGSGNTIYF
cdr3_nt: TGCGCCAGCAGCCAAGTAGAGTGGCAGGGGCTTTTCGGCTCTGGAAACACCATATATTTT

clone_size: few
d_call: -
v_call: TRBV7-9
j_call: TRBJ2-7
cdr3_aa: CASSSGLIEQYF
cdr3_nt: TGTGCCAGCAGCTCTGGTTTAATCGAGCAGTACTTC

clone_size: -
d_call: TRBD1
v_call: TRBV27
j_call: TRBJ1-2
cdr3_aa: CASSRTGTGDGYTF
cdr3_nt: TGTGCCAGCAGCCGAACCGGGACAGGGGATGGCTACACCTTC

clone_size: once
d_call: TRBD1
v_call: TRBV2
j_call: TRBJ2-1
cdr3_aa: CASRPGTGIDEQFF
cdr3_nt: TGTGCCAGCCGTCCCGGGACAGGGATCGATGAGCAGTTCTTC

clone_size: -
d_call: TRBD2
v_call: TRBV18
j_call: TRBJ2-7
cdr3_aa: CASSPTGTSFVYEQYF
cdr3_nt: TGTGCCAGCTCACCGACCGGGACTAGCTTTGTGTACGAGCAGTACTTC

clone_size: -
d_call: -
v_call: TRBV30
j_call: TRBJ1-6
cdr3_aa: CAWSVSGRSSYNSPLHF
cdr3_nt: TGTGCCTGGAGTGTATCTGGTCGGAGCTCCTATAATTCACCCCTCCACTTT

clone_size: -
d_call: TRBD2
v_call: TRBV19
j_call: TRBJ2-3
cdr3_aa: CASSIGTSLIKSTDTQYF
cdr3_nt: TGTGCCAGTAGTATCGGGACTAGCCTTATAAAATCCACAGATACGCAGTATTTT

clone_size: -
d_call: -
v_call: TRBV28
j_call: TRBJ2-3
cdr3_aa: CASTRQDYTDTQYF
cdr3_nt: TGTGCCAGCACCCGACAGGACTACACAGATACGCAGTATTTT

clone_size: -
d_call: -
v_call: TRBV16
j_call: TRBJ1-2
cdr3_aa: CASSLGLSYGYTF
cdr3_nt: TGTGCCAGCAGCCTTGGGTTGAGCTATGGCTACACCTTC

clone_size: -
d_call: TRBD1
v_call: TRBV4-2
j_call: TRBJ2-6
cdr3_aa: CASSRTGASGANVLTF
cdr3_nt: TGTGCCAGCAGCCGTACAGGGGCGTCTGGGGCCAACGTCCTGACTTTC

clone_size: once
d_call: TRBD2
v_call: TRBV10-1
j_call: TRBJ2-3
cdr3_aa: CASRSGTSGGSDTQYF
cdr3_nt: TGCGCCAGCAGGAGCGGGACTAGCGGGGGGTCTGATACGCAGTATTTT

clone_size: -
d_call: TRBD2
v_call: TRBV5-4
j_call: TRBJ2-2
cdr3_aa: CASSVGTSGTGELFF
cdr3_nt: TGTGCCAGCAGCGTTGGGACTAGCGGGACCGGGGAGCTGTTTTTT

clone_size: -
d_call: TRBD1
v_call: TRBV28
j_call: TRBJ1-2
cdr3_aa: CASSPPGQGASYGYTF
cdr3_nt: TGTGCCAGCAGTCCCCCGGGACAGGGGGCTTCCTATGGCTACACCTTC

clone_size: -
d_call: -
v_call: TRBV7-9
j_call: TRBJ1-2
cdr3_aa: CASLPPGGLANYGYTF
cdr3_nt: TGTGCCAGTCTTCCCCCGGGGGGCCTAGCTAACTATGGCTACACCTTC

clone_size: -
d_call: -
v_call: TRBV23-1
j_call: TRBJ1-4
cdr3_aa: CASSQWVLSGVNEKLFF
cdr3_nt: TGCGCCAGCAGTCAATGGGTTCTGTCGGGGGTTAATGAAAAACTGTTTTTT

clone_size: few
d_call: -
v_call: TRBV7-8
j_call: TRBJ1-6
cdr3_aa: CASSLYSGANSPLHF
cdr3_nt: TGTGCCAGCAGCTTATATAGCGGAGCTAATTCACCCCTCCACTTT

clone_size: -
d_call: -
v_call: TRBV6-4
j_call: TRBJ2-3
cdr3_aa: CASSESSTDTQYF
cdr3_nt: TGTGCCAGCAGTGAATCTAGCACAGATACGCAGTATTTT

clone_size: -
d_call: TRBD1
v_call: TRBV19
j_call: TRBJ2-7
cdr3_aa: CASSRTGGSSYEQYF
cdr3_nt: TGTGCCAGTAGTAGGACAGGGGGGAGCTCCTACGAGCAGTACTTC

clone_size: -
d_call: -
v_call: TRBV5-5
j_call: TRBJ1-5
cdr3_aa: CASSLSGAPQPQHF
cdr3_nt: TGTGCCAGCAGCTTGTCAGGGGCACCTCAGCCCCAGCATTTT

clone_size: -
d_call: -
v_call: TRBV7-9
j_call: TRBJ2-5
cdr3_aa: CASSLIIALQETQYF
cdr3_nt: TGTGCCAGCAGCTTAATTATAGCCCTCCAAGAGACCCAGTACTTC

clone_size: -
d_call: TRBD2
v_call: TRBV5-5
j_call: TRBJ2-3
cdr3_aa: CASSLRGGDTQYF
cdr3_nt: TGTGCCAGCAGCTTGCGGGGGGGAGATACGCAGTATTTT

clone_size: once
d_call: TRBD1
v_call: TRBV19
j_call: TRBJ2-3
cdr3_aa: CASSPGTATDTQYF
cdr3_nt: TGTGCCAGTAGCCCCGGGACAGCTACAGATACGCAGTATTTT

clone_size: -
d_call: -
v_call: TRBV28
j_call: TRBJ2-7
cdr3_aa: CASRGGNTDSYEQYF
cdr3_nt: TGTGCCAGCAGGGGTGGGAACACCGATTCCTACGAGCAGTACTTC

clone_size: -
d_call: -
v_call: TRBV27
j_call: TRBJ2-3
cdr3_aa: CASSPRVTDTQYF
cdr3_nt: TGTGCCAGCAGTCCCCGAGTAACAGATACGCAGTATTTT

clone_size: few
d_call: -
v_call: TRBV28
j_call: TRBJ1-5
cdr3_aa: CASSLGPVNQPQHF
cdr3_nt: TGTGCCAGCAGTTTAGGTCCAGTCAATCAGCCCCAGCATTTT

clone_size: -
d_call: TRBD1
v_call: TRBV10-3
j_call: TRBJ2-5
cdr3_aa: CAIRGGQGKETQYF
cdr3_nt: TGTGCCATCAGGGGGGGACAGGGGAAGGAGACCCAGTACTTC

clone_size: -
d_call: -
v_call: TRBV7-2
j_call: TRBJ2-4
cdr3_aa: CASSLRVRGPSVPKNIQYF
cdr3_nt: TGTGCCAGCAGCTTAAGGGTCCGGGGACCTAGTGTTCCCAAAAACATTCAGTACTTC

clone_size: -
d_call: TRBD1
v_call: TRBV18
j_call: TRBJ1-4
cdr3_aa: CASSRYRDRDEKLFF
cdr3_nt: TGTGCCAGCTCACGATACCGGGACAGGGACGAAAAACTGTTTTTT

clone_size: -
d_call: -
v_call: TRBV6-6
j_call: TRBJ2-1
cdr3_aa: CASRAGGFNEQFF
cdr3_nt: TGTGCCAGCAGGGCCGGAGGGTTCAATGAGCAGTTCTTC

clone_size: -
d_call: TRBD2
v_call: TRBV6-6
j_call: TRBJ2-2
cdr3_aa: CAVGTSTGELFF
cdr3_nt: TGTGCGGTGGGGACTAGCACCGGGGAGCTGTTTTTT

clone_size: few
d_call: -
v_call: TRBV7-2
j_call: TRBJ2-2
cdr3_aa: CASSPYLGFGTGELFF
cdr3_nt: TGTGCCAGCAGCCCATATTTGGGGTTCGGAACCGGGGAGCTGTTTTTT

clone_size: -
d_call: -
v_call: TRBV6-5
j_call: TRBJ1-1
cdr3_aa: CASSPSIVNTEAFF
cdr3_nt: TGTGCCAGCAGTCCCTCCATCGTGAACACTGAAGCTTTCTTT

clone_size: -
d_call: -
v_call: TRBV7-6
j_call: TRBJ2-7
cdr3_aa: CASSLNPASSYEQYF
cdr3_nt: TGTGCCAGCAGCTTAAACCCAGCCAGCTCCTACGAGCAGTACTTC

clone_size: -
d_call: TRBD1
v_call: TRBV19
j_call: TRBJ2-1
cdr3_aa: CASSIPGQGGYNEQFF
cdr3_nt: TGTGCCAGTAGTATCCCCGGACAGGGGGGGTACAATGAGCAGTTCTTC

clone_size: -
d_call: -
v_call: TRBV4-1
j_call: TRBJ2-7
cdr3_aa: CASSRAEEPTYEQYF
cdr3_nt: TGCGCCAGCAGCCGAGCGGAGGAACCTACCTACGAGCAGTACTTC